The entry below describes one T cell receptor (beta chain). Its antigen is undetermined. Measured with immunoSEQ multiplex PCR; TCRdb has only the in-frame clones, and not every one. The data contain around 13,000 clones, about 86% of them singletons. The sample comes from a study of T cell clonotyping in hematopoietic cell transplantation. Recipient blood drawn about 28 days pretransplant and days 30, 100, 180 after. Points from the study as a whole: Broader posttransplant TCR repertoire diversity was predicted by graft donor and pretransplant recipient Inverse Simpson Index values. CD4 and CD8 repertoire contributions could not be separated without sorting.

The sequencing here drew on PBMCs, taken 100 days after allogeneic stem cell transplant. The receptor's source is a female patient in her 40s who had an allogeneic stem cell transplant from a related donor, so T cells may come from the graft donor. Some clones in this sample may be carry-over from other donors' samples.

The CDR3, as DNA: TGTGCCAGCAGCCGAAGAGAGGGGAACACTGAAGCTTTCTTT. Encoded protein: CASSRREGNTEAFF. J is TRBJ1-1 and V is TRBV9; the D is unclear. The CDR3 is 14 residues long. Germline V lookup: CDR1 SGDLS, CDR2 YYNGEE. The germline V and J ends were trimmed by 4 bases and 1 base, with 11 bases remaining between them.